Sequencing of this TCR beta chain was carried out in a study of memory CD4+ T cells and cytomegalovirus serostatus. Study details: Donors were healthy Belgian adults, 10 or so CMV seropositive and 24 seronegative.

Original processing methods: After removing out-of-frame reads, around 2,000,000 distinct TCRbeta sequences remained. TCRdb's table, derived via immunoSEQ multiplex PCR, lists solely in-frame clones and lacks some. V and J calls and clone size come straight from that table; D and trimming were deduced from the DNA. Counted here are under 55,000 clones, around 83% occurring once; the ten biggest clones make up roughly 1.4%. Single viable CD3+CD4+CD8-CD45RO+ cells were sorted as the memory CD4+ T cells. Study results and limitations: Suggested: most of the CMV-linked TCR signature lies in CD4+ memory cells. CD4+ memory repertoires contained about 40% of the roughly 150 reported CMV TCRbeta sequences.

Trimming pared 3 bases from V and 6 bases from J, leaving 8 bases between. CDR3 length: 12 amino acids. CDR1 SGHTA and CDR2 FQGNSA come from the germline V gene. About this clone itself: What it binds is not known.

Sequenced sample: memory CD4+ T cells from blood. The receptor comes from an adult in good health and CMV-seropositive. The genes are TRBV7-2 and TRBJ1-2; tentatively, D is TRBD1 (6 bases). The CDR3 DNA follows: TGTGCCAGCAGCTTCACAGGGAATGGCTACACCTTC. Translating gives CASSFTGNGYTF.